This TCR beta chain was retrieved from a study of blood T cell repertoires in COVID-19. Overall study: Donors in the United States, Italy and Spain gave samples during acute or convalescent COVID-19. PBMCs, B-cell-depleted T cells, or T cells provided the cDNA or gDNA that made up the material.

The CDR3 is 16 residues long. V dropped 3 bases and J dropped 0 bases, with 9 bases sitting between them. Germline-derived CDR1 and CDR2 are LNHDA and SQIVND (reference sequence). Original processing methods: Amplified reference gene primers provided the basis for estimating nucleated cell counts. The protocol was immunoSEQ multiplex PCR, while the TCRdb copy is restricted to in-frame clones and leaves out a portion. That table is the source of V, J and clone size, and D and trimming were worked out from the DNA. The data show nearly 85,000 clones, 65% to 85% seen once. The TCR originated in a woman aged 60-70 years with acute or convalescent COVID-19. Material for sequencing was peripheral blood. V and J are TRBV19 and TRBJ2-6; possible D gene TRBD2, 6 bases. CDR3 DNA: TGTGCCAGTAGTATGGAGGGAAACTCTGGGGCCAACGTCCTGACTTTC. It specifies CASSMEGNSGANVLTF.